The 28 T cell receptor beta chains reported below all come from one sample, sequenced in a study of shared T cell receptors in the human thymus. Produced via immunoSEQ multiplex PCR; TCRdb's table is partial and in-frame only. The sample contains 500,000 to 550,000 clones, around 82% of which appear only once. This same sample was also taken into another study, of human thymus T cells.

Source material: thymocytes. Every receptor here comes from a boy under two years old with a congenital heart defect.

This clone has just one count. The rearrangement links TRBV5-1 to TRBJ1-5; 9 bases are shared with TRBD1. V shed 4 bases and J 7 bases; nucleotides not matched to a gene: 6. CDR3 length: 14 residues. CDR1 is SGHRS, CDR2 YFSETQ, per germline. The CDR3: CASSPRDRDQPQHF. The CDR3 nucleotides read TGCGCCAGCAGCCCTAGGGACAGGGACCAGCCCCAGCATTTT.

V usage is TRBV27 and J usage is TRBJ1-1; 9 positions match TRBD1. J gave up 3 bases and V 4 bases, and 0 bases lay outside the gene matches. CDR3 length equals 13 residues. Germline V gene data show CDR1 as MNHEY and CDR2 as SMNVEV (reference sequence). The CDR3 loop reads CASSWTGDTEAFF. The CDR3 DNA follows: TGTGCCAGCAGTTGGACAGGGGACACTGAAGCTTTCTTT.

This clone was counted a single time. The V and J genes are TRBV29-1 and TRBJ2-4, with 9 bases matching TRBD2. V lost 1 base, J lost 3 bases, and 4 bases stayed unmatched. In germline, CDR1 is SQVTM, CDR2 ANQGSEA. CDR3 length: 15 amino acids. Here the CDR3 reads CSVEGLAADKNIQYF. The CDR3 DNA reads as TGCAGCGTTGAAGGACTAGCGGCCGACAAAAACATTCAGTACTTC. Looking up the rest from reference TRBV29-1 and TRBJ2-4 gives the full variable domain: SAVISQKPSRDICQRGTSLTIQCQVDSQVTMMFWYRQQPGQSLTLIATANQGSEATYESGFVIDKFPISRPNLTFSTLTVSNMSPEDSSIYLCSVEGLAADKNIQYFGAGTRLSVL.

CDR3 bases: TGTGCTAGTGGTGTAGCGGGGCGCACAGATACGCAGTATTTT. Protein product: CASGVAGRTDTQYF. J is TRBJ2-3 and V is TRBV12-5, with TRBD2 matching 8 bases. After removal of 5 bases from V and 1 base from J, the junction contained 2 bases not matched to a gene. Per germline, CDR1 LGHNT and CDR2 FRNRAP. The CDR3 extends over 14 amino acids.

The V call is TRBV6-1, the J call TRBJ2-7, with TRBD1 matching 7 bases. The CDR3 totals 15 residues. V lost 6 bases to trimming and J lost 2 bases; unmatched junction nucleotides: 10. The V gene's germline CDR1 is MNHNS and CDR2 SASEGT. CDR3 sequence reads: CASSQLRDRTYEQYF. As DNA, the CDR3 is TGTGCCAGCAGCCAACTACGGGACAGAACCTACGAGCAGTACTTC.

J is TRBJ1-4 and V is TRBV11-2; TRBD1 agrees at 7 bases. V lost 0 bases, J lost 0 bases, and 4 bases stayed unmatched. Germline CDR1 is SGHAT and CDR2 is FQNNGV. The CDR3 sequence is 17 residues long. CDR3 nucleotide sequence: TGTGCCAGCAGCTTAGAGGACAGGTCTGCAACTAATGAAAAACTGTTTTTT. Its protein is CASSLEDRSATNEKLFF.

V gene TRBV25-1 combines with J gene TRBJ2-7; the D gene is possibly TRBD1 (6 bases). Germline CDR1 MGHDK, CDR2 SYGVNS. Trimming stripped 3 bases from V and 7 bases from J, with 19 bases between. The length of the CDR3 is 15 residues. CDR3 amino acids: CASSDRPGALKEQYF. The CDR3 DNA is TGTGCCAGCAGTGACCGTCCAGGGGCCCTCAAGGAGCAGTACTTC.

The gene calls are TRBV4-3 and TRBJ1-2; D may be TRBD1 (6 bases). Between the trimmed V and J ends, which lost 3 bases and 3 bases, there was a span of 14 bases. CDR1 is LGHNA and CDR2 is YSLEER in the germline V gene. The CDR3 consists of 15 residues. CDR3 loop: CASSQGASRDYGYTF. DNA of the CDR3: TGCGCCAGCAGCCAGGGGGCCTCAAGGGACTATGGCTACACCTTC.

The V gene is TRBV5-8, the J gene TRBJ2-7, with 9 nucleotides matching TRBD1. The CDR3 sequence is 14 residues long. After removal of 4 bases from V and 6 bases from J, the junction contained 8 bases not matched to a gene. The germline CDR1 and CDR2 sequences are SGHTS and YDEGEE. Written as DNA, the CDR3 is TGTGCCAGCAGCATCCGGGACAGGGCTTCCGAGCAGTACTTC. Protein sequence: CASSIRDRASEQYF.

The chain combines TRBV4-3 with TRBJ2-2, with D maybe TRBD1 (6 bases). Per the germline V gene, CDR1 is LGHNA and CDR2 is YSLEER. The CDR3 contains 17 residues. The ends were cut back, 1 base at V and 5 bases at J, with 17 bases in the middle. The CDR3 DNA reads TGCGCCAGCAGCCAAGGAGAAAGGAGCAGGGGAACCGGGGAGCTGTTTTTT. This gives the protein CASSQGERSRGTGELFF.

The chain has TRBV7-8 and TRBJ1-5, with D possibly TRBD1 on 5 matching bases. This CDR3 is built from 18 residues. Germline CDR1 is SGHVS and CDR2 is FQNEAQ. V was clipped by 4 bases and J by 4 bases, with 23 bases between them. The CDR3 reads CASSSSRDFGRGNQPQHF. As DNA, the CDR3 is TGTGCCAGCAGCTCTAGTCGGGACTTCGGACGTGGAAATCAGCCCCAGCATTTT.

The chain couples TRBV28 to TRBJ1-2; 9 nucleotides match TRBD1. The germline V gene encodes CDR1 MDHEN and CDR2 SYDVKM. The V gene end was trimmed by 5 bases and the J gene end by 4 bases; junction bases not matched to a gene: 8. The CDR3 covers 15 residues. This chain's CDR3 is CASSPGTGNRYGYTF. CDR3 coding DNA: TGTGCCAGCAGTCCCGGGACAGGGAATCGCTATGGCTACACCTTC.

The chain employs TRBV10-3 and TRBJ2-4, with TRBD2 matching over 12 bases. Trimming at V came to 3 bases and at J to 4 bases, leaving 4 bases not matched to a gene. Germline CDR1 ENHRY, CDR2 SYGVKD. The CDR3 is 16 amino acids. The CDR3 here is CAISDPGLAGKNIQYF. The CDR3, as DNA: TGTGCCATCAGTGACCCAGGACTAGCGGGGAAAAACATTCAGTACTTC.

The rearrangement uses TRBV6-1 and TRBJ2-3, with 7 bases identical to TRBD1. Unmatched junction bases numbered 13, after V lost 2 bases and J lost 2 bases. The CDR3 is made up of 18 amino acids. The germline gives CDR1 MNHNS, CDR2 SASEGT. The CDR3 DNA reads TGTGCCAGCAGTGAAATAATTTGGCCAGGGGGTCCCACAGATACGCAGTATTTT. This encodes CASSEIIWPGGPTDTQYF.

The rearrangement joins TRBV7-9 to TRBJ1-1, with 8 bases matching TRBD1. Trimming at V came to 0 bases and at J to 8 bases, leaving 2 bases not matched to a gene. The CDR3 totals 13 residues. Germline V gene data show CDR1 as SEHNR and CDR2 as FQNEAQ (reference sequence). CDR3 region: CASSLADRAEAFF. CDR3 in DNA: TGTGCCAGCAGCTTAGCGGACAGGGCGGAAGCTTTCTTT.

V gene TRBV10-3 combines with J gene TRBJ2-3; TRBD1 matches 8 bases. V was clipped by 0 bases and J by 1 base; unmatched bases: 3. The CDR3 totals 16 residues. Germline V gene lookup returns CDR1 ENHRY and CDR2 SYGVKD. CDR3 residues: CAISESGDRRTDTQYF. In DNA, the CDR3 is TGTGCCATCAGTGAGTCGGGGGACAGGCGCACAGATACGCAGTATTTT.

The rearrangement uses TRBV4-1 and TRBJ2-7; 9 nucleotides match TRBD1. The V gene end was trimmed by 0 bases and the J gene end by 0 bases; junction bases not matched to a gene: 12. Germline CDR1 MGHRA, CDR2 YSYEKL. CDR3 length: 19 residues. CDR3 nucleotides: TGCGCCAGCAGCCAAGAGCCTGGGACAGGGACTTTATACTCCTACGAGCAGTACTTC. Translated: CASSQEPGTGTLYSYEQYF.

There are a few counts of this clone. CDR3 residues: CATSRDRDFSYNEQFF. CDR3 DNA: TGTGCCACCAGCAGAGACCGGGACTTCTCCTACAATGAGCAGTTCTTC. J is TRBJ2-1 and V is TRBV15, with a weak D call TRBD2 (6 bases). The germline gives CDR1 LNHNV, CDR2 YYDKDF (reference sequence). V lost 0 bases, J lost 0 bases, and 9 bases lay in between. The CDR3 is 16 amino acids.

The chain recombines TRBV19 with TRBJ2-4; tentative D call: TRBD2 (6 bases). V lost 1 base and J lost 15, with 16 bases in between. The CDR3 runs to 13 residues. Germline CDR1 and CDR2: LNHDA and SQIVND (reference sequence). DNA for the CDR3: TGTGCCAGTAGTATAGGTATGCGGGAATCTCCGTACTTC. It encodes CASSIGMRESPYF.

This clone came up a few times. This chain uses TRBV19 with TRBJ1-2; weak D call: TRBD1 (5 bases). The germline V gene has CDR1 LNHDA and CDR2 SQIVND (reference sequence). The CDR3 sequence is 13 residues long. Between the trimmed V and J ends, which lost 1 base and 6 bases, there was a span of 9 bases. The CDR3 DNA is TGTGCCAGTAGTATAGGGGGAGGGGATGGCTACACCTTC. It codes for CASSIGGGDGYTF.

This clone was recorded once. This CDR3 is CASSFQGPRSNEQFF. CDR3 sequence (DNA): TGTGCCAGCAGCTTTCAGGGGCCGAGATCCAATGAGCAGTTCTTC. The rearrangement uses TRBV7-9 and TRBJ2-1; possibly TRBD1 for D (6 bases). The ends were cut back, 3 bases at V and 6 bases at J, with 15 bases in the middle. The length of the CDR3 is 15 residues. Germline assignment: CDR1 SEHNR and CDR2 FQNEAQ (reference sequence).

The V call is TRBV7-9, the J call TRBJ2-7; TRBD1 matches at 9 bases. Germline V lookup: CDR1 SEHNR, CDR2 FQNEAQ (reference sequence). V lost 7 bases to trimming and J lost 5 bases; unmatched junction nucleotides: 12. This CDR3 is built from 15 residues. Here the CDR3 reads CASTRPGQGPHEQYF. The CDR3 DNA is TGTGCCAGCACCCGCCCGGGACAGGGCCCCCACGAGCAGTACTTC.

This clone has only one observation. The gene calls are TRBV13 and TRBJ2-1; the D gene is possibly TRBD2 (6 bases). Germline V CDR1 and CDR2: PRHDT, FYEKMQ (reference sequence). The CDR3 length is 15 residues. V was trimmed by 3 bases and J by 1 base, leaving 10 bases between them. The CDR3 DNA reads TGTGCCAGCAGCTTCCCGGGACTTTCCTACAATGAGCAGTTCTTC. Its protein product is CASSFPGLSYNEQFF.

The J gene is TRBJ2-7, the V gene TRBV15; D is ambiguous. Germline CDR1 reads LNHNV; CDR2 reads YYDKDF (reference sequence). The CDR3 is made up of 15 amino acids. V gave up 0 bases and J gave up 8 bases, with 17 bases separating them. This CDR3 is CATSRDLLQATKQYF. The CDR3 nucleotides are TGTGCCACCAGCAGAGATCTTTTGCAGGCCACCAAGCAGTACTTC.

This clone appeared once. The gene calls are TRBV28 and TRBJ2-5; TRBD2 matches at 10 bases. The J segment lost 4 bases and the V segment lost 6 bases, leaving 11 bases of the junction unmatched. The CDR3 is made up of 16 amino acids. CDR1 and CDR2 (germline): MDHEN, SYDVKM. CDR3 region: CASSLELAGVGETQYF. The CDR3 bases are TGTGCCAGCAGCCTGGAGCTAGCGGGAGTAGGAGAGACCCAGTACTTC.

The CDR3 loop reads CASGPGTGAYGYTF. CDR3 coding DNA: TGCGCCAGCGGACCCGGGACAGGCGCCTATGGCTACACCTTC. V is TRBV5-1 and J is TRBJ1-2, with TRBD1 matching over 8 bases. The germline V gene encodes CDR1 SGHRS and CDR2 YFSETQ. V trimming: 7 bases; J trimming: 4 bases; junction bases outside the gene matches: 9. The CDR3 extends over 14 amino acids. The full variable domain, rest sourced from reference TRBV5-1 and TRBJ1-2, is KAGVTQTPRYLIKTRGQQVTLSCSPISGHRSVSWYQQTPGQGLQFLFEYFSETQRNKGNFPGRFSGRQFSNSRSEMNVSTLELGDSALYLCASGPGTGAYGYTFGSGTRLTVV.

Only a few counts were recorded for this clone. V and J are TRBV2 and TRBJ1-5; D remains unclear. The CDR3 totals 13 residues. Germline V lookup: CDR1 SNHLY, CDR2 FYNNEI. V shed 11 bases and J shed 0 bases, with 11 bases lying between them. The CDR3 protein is CAGSRGSNQPQHF. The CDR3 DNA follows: TGTGCCGGATCACGGGGTAGCAATCAGCCCCAGCATTTT. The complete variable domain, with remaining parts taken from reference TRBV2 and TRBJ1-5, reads EPEVTQTPSHQVTQMGQEVILRCVPISNHLYFYWYRQILGQKVEFLVSFYNNEISEKSEIFDDQFSVERPDGSNFTLKIRSTKLEDSAMYFCAGSRGSNQPQHFGDGTRLSIL.

The CDR3 loop is CASSYQGLRPYEQYF. The CDR3 DNA follows: TGTGCCAGCAGTTACCAGGGACTACGCCCCTACGAGCAGTACTTC. The chain employs TRBV6-5 and TRBJ2-7, with 7 bases that match TRBD2. The germline CDR1 and CDR2 sequences are MNHEY and SVGAGI. This CDR3 has 15 residues. V was clipped by 2 bases and J by 2 bases; unmatched bases: 6.